The present T cell receptor (beta chain) was sequenced within a study of blood T cell repertoires in COVID-19. Overall study: The United States, Italy and Spain were the sources of the acute and convalescent COVID-19 samples. In each case, the material was cDNA or gDNA derived from T cells, B-cell-depleted T cells, or PBMCs.

This clone was picked up one time. Per the original data handling: Reference gene primer amplification gave nucleated cell count estimates. Here immunoSEQ multiplex PCR was the method, and the copy in TCRdb shows in-frame clones only, minus some. That table supplies the V and J calls and clone size; D and trimming were determined from the DNA. The table has over 100,000 clones, 86% seen once; the top ten hold approximately 4.3%. The material sequenced was peripheral blood. The sequence was obtained from a man aged 35-49 years with acute or convalescent COVID-19.

DNA for the CDR3: TGTGCCTGCGGGGACAGCTACGAAGAGACCCAGTACTTC. Its translation is CACGDSYEETQYF. The chain couples TRBV30 to TRBJ2-5; TRBD1 agrees at 7 bases. V lost 6 bases and J lost 3; bases outside the gene matches: 7. The CDR3 runs to 13 residues. The germline gives CDR1 GTSNPN, CDR2 SVGIG (reference sequence).